The entry that follows covers one T cell receptor beta chain sequence. The antigen is not known. This sample was included in a study of T cell clonotyping in hematopoietic cell transplantation. Findings and limits, study-wide: After transplant, recipient diversity fell while pathologically expanded clonotypes grew through day 180. Higher Inverse Simpson Index values in graft donor and pretransplant recipient predicted broader posttransplant TCR diversity. Few recipient clonotypes overlapped donors; over 95% were de novo at given depth.

V was clipped by 6 bases and J by 0 bases; unmatched bases: 6. Germline values: CDR1 MNHEY, CDR2 SVGAGI. The CDR3 has 15 residues. Measured with immunoSEQ multiplex PCR; TCRdb has only the in-frame clones, and not every one. The sample includes under 9,000 clones, approximately 68% of them seen just once. This receptor was taken from a male patient aged 60 to 75 who had an allogeneic stem cell transplant from an unrelated donor, so the T cells may come from the graft donor. Some clones in this sample may be carry-over from other donors' samples. Sequencing was performed on peripheral blood mononuclear cells, taken 100 days after allogeneic stem cell transplant. The chain recombines TRBV6-5 with TRBJ2-7; 9 bases agree with TRBD1. The CDR3 loop reads CASSSDRGYSYEQYF. CDR3 bases: TGTGCCAGCAGCTCCGACAGGGGGTACTCCTACGAGCAGTACTTC.